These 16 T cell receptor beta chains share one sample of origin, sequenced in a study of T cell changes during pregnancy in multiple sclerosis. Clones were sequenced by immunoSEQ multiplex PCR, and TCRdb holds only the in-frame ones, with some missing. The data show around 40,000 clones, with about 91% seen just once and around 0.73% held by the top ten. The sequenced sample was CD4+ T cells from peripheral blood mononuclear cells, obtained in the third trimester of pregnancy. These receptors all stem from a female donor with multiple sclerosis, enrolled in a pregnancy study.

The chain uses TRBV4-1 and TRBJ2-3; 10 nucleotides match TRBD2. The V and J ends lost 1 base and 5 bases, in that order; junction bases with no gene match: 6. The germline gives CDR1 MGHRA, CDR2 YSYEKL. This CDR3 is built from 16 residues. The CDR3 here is CASSQVSGRAGDTQYF. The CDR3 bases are TGCGCCAGCAGCCAAGTGAGCGGGAGGGCCGGAGATACGCAGTATTTT.

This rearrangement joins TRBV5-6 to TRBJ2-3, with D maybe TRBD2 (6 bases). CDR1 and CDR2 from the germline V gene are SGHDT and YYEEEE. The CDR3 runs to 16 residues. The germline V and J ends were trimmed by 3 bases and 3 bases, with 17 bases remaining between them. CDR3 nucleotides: TGTGCCAGCAGCTACGTTAGCGGAGACTCTACAGATACGCAGTATTTT. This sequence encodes CASSYVSGDSTDTQYF. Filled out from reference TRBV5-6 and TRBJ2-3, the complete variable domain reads DAGVTQSPTHLIKTRGQQVTLRCSPKSGHDTVSWYQQALGQGPQFIFQYYEEEERQRGNFPDRFSGHQFPNYSSELNVNALLLGDSALYLCASSYVSGDSTDTQYFGPGTRLTVL.

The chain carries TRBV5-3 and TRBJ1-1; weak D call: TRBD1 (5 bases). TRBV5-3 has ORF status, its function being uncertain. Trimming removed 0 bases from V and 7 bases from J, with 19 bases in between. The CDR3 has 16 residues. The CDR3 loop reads CARSLVVGPKGNEAFF. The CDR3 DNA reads TGTGCCAGAAGCTTGGTAGTTGGTCCAAAGGGGAATGAAGCTTTCTTT.

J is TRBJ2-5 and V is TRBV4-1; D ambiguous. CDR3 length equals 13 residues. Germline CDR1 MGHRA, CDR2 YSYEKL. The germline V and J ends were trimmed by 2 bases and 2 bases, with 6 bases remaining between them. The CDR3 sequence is CASSQNSQETQYF. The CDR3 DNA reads TGCGCCAGCAGCCAAAACTCACAAGAGACCCAGTACTTC.

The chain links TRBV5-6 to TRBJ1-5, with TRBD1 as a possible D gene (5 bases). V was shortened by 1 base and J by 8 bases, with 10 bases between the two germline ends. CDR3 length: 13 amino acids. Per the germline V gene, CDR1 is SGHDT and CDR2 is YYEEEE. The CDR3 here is CASSLTGGKPQHF. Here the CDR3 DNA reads TGTGCCAGCAGCTTGACAGGTGGCAAGCCCCAGCATTTT.

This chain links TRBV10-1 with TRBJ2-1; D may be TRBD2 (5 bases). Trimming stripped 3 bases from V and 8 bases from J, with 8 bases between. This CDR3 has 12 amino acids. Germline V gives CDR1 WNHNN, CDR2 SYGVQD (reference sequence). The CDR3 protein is CASSDRGYEQFF. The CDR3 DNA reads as TGCGCCAGCAGTGATCGAGGGTATGAGCAGTTCTTC.

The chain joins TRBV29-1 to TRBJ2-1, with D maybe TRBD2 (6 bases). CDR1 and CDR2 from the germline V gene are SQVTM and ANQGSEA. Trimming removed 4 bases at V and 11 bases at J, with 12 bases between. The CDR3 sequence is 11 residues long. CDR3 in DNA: TGCAGCGTTGCTACGACTAGTCAGCAGTTCTTC. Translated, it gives CSVATTSQQFF.

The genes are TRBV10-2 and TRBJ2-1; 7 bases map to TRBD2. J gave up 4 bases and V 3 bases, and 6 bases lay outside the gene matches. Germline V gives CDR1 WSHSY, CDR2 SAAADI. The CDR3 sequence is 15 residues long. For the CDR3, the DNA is TGCGCCAGCAGTGACCCGGCTAGCGGATACAATGAGCAGTTCTTC. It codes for CASSDPASGYNEQFF.

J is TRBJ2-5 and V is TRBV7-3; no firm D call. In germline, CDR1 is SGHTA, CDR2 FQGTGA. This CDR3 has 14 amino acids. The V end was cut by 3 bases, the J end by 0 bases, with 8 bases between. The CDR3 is CASSLSRDQETQYF. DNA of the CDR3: TGTGCCAGCAGCTTGAGCCGGGACCAAGAGACCCAGTACTTC.

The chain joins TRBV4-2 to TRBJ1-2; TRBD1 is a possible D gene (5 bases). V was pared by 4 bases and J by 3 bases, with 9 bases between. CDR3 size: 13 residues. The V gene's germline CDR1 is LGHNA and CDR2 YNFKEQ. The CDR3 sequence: CASSRGDDYGYTF. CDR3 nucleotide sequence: TGTGCCAGCAGCCGGGGGGACGACTATGGCTACACCTTC.

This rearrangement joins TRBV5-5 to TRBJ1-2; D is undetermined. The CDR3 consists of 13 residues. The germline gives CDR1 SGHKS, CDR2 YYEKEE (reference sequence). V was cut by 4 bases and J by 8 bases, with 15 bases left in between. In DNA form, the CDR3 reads TGTGCCAGCAGCCCCCAGGATTTTTGGGGCTACACCTTC. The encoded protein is CASSPQDFWGYTF.

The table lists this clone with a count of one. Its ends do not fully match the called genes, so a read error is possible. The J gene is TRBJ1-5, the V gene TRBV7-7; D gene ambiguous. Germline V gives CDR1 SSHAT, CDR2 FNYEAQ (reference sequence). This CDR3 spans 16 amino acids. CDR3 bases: TGTGCTAGCAGCTTAGGTCGGAGGGTCCTCAATCAGCCCCAGCATTTT. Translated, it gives CASSLGRRVLNQPQHF.

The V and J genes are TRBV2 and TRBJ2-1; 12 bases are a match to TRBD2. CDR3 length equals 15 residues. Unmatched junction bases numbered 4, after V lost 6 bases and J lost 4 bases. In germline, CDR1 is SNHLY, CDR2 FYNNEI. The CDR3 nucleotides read TGTGCCAGCAGGCAACTAGCGGGAGGTTACAATGAGCAGTTCTTC. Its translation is CASRQLAGGYNEQFF.

CDR3 in DNA: TGTGCCAGCAGCAATGGGACTAGCGGGGTCACCGGGGAGCTGTTTTTT. Amino acid sequence: CASSNGTSGVTGELFF. This chain joins TRBV21-1 and TRBJ2-2; the table's D call, TRBD2, has no DNA check behind it. TRBV21-1 is a listed pseudogene. This CDR3 has 16 amino acids.

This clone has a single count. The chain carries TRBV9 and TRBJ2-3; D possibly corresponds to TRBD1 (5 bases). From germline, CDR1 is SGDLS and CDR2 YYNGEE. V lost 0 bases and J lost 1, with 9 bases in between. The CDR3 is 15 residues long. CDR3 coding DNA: TGTGCCAGCAGCGTAGCTTTACAGGGCACAGATACGCAGTATTTT. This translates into CASSVALQGTDTQYF.

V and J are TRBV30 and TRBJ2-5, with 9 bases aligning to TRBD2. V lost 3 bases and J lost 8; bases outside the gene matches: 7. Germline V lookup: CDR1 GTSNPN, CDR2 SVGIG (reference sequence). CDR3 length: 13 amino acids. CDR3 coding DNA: TGTGCCTGGAGGGGAGTAGCGGGAGTAACCCAGTACTTC. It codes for CAWRGVAGVTQYF. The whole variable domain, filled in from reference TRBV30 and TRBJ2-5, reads SQTIHQWPATLVQPVGSPLSLECTVEGTSNPNLYWYRQAAGRGLQLLFYSVGIGQISSEVPQNLSASRPQDRQFILSSKKLLLSDSGFYLCAWRGVAGVTQYFGPGTRLLVL.